This TCR beta chain is from a study of Ad26.COV2.S vaccination and SARS-CoV-2 variants. The CDR3 loop spans 13 amino acids. From germline, CDR1 is SGHNT and CDR2 YYREEE (reference sequence). Between the trimmed V and J ends, which lost 0 bases and 7 bases, there was a span of 10 bases. The table came from immunoSEQ multiplex PCR; TCRdb's copy has only in-frame clones and leaves some out. Of 300,000 to 350,000 clones in the sample, 70% to 90% were seen once. Treatment given: 15 to 20 received Ad26.COV2.S at low or high dose, single or two shots; roughly five received placebo; per-sample allocation not given. All samples were drawn on day 63, counting from the first vaccine or placebo injection.

The sequence came from a person between 18 and 65 years old who received the Ad26.COV2.S COVID-19 vaccine or a placebo. V is TRBV5-4 and J is TRBJ1-1; D is ambiguous. Sequenced material: peripheral blood, taken in a trial of Ad26.COV2.S vaccine versus placebo. CDR3 residues: CASSLALGYEAFF. The CDR3 bases are TGTGCCAGCAGCTTGGCGTTAGGTTATGAAGCTTTCTTT.